The 23 T cell receptor beta chains listed next were all sequenced from one sample in a study of regulatory T cells in long-lasting Graves disease. With iRepertoire HTBI primers and Arm-PCR of CDR3 regions, TCR beta libraries were built. TCRdb fed the multiplex PCR reads into MiXCR, producing one record per CDR3 protein. The repertoire holds hundreds of thousands of distinct CDR3 sequences, over 15% seen once, with about two fifths in the top ten. Time point in this sample: newly diagnosed GD, antithyroid drugs for less than 3 months. The authors made the TCR library using RNA they extracted from PBMCs. The material sequenced was peripheral blood mononuclear cells (PBMCs), taken at new diagnosis, from a patient treated with antithyroid drugs. The receptors were sampled from a female donor with Graves disease.

This clonotype has a handful of counts. The genes are TRBV6-1 and TRBJ2-7; 7 bases line up with TRBD2. Germline V gene sequence: CDR1 MNHNS, CDR2 SASEGT. CDR3 length equals 13 residues. The V segment lost 7 bases and the J segment 0 bases; nucleotides outside the gene matches: 3. CDR3 sequence: CASKASGSYEQYF. Here the CDR3 DNA reads TGTGCCAGCAAAGCTAGCGGCTCCTACGAGCAGTACTTC.

This clonotype appeared a few times. A much larger clone sits a single nucleotide away, making a read error possible. The rearrangement uses TRBV18 and TRBJ2-3, with 10 bases aligning to TRBD2. The CDR3 has 16 amino acids. In germline, CDR1 is KGHSH, CDR2 LQKENI. CDR3 sequence: CASSPPGLAYGDMQYF. The CDR3 nucleotides are TGTGCCAGCTCACCCCCGGGACTAGCGTACGGAGATATGCAGTATTTT.

This clonotype has at least ten counts. The chain recombines TRBV4-1 with TRBJ2-3; no clear D gene. Germline V gene sequence: CDR1 MGHRA, CDR2 YSYEKL. V lost 0 bases and J 2 bases, leaving 15 bases between the germline ends. CDR3 length: 17 amino acids. CDR3 region: CASSQESERFVTDTQYF. In DNA, the CDR3 is TGCGCCAGCAGCCAAGAATCGGAGAGGTTCGTCACAGATACGCAGTATTTT.

This clonotype was counted between two and nine times. This may come from a read error, since a much larger clone is one base off. V and J are TRBV6-2 or TRBV6-3 and TRBJ2-1, with 10 bases lining up with TRBD2. Germline lookup yields CDR1 MNHEY and CDR2 SVGEGT. The CDR3 length is 14 residues. The V segment lost 0 bases and the J segment 15 bases; nucleotides outside the gene matches: 8. This chain's CDR3 is CASSYSASGSRTFF. CDR3 DNA: TGTGCCAGCAGTTACTCAGCTAGCGGGAGTCGGACGTTCTTC.

This clonotype came up many times. J is TRBJ2-7 and V is TRBV19; the match to TRBD2 covers 12 bases. V was clipped by 3 bases and J by 7 bases; unmatched bases: 7. Germline V gene sequence: CDR1 LNHDA, CDR2 SQIVND (reference sequence). The CDR3 length is 15 residues. The CDR3 protein is CASSMVLAGGREQYF. The CDR3 DNA reads as TGTGCCAGTAGTATGGTACTAGCGGGAGGACGGGAGCAGTACTTC.

This clonotype was found many times. The chain recombines TRBV24-1 with TRBJ2-7; weak D call: TRBD1 (6 bases). CDR3 size: 13 residues. Per the germline V gene, CDR1 is KGHDR and CDR2 is SFDVKD. The V gene lost 4 bases and the J gene lost 10 bases, with 16 bases spanning the gap. The CDR3 coding sequence is TGTGCCACCAGTGACCCCGGGACAAGGGAACAGTACTTC. Translation: CATSDPGTREQYF.

V usage is TRBV19 and J usage is TRBJ2-4; 8 bases are a match to TRBD2. CDR3 length: 14 amino acids. V shed 7 bases, J shed 6 bases, and the junction held 8 bases outside the gene matches. The germline V gene has CDR1 LNHDA and CDR2 SQIVND (reference sequence). In DNA, the CDR3 is TGTGCCAGTATGAGGTCCCTAGCGGGAAACATTCAGTACTTC. Translated: CASMRSLAGNIQYF.

This clonotype was picked up many times. In nucleotides, the CDR3 is TGTGCCAGCAGCTTACCACCCCGTACAGGGGCCGCTAATGAAAAACTGTTTTTT. As protein: CASSLPPRTGAANEKLFF. The chain uses TRBV28 and TRBJ1-4, with TRBD1 matching over 7 bases. The V gene's germline CDR1 is MDHEN and CDR2 SYDVKM. The V gene end was trimmed by 6 bases and the J gene end by 3 bases; junction bases not matched to a gene: 16. The CDR3 has 18 amino acids.

This clonotype was seen at least ten times. The genes are TRBV6-1 and TRBJ2-7; 7 nucleotides line up with TRBD1. Looked up from germline, CDR1 is MNHNS and CDR2 is SASEGT. Trimming removed 5 bases from V and 5 bases from J; junction bases left unmatched: 15. The length of the CDR3 is 16 residues. The CDR3 DNA is TGTGCCAGCAGTCTCGGCCGGGACAGATGGGGCGACGAGCAGTACTTC. Translated: CASSLGRDRWGDEQYF.

This clonotype was counted a few times. The gene calls are TRBV20-1 and TRBJ2-2, with 15 nucleotides matching TRBD2. J gave up 6 bases and V 5 bases, and 10 bases lay outside the gene matches. The CDR3 length is 17 residues. CDR1 and CDR2 (germline): DFQATT, SNEGSKA (reference sequence). For the CDR3, the DNA is TGCAGTGCTTCCGGACTAGCGGGAGGGGGCAGGGCCGGGGAGCTGTTTTTT. Amino acids: CSASGLAGGGRAGELFF.

This clonotype was seen ten or more times. The rearrangement links TRBV18 to TRBJ2-4, with D perhaps TRBD2 (6 bases). The CDR3 covers 13 residues. Per the germline V gene, CDR1 is KGHSH and CDR2 is LQKENI. V shed 6 bases and J shed 4 bases, with 10 bases lying between them. The CDR3 reads CASSASAKNIQYF. CDR3 in DNA: TGTGCCAGCTCGGCTAGCGCTAAAAACATTCAGTACTTC.

J is TRBJ1-2 and V is TRBV7-2; D perhaps matches TRBD1 (5 bases). Germline CDR1 and CDR2: SGHTA and FQGNSA. Trimming took off 3 bases at V and 11 bases at J, with 13 bases between the two ends. The CDR3 spans 12 residues. CDR3 protein: CASSLMAQGYTF. The CDR3 DNA sequence: TGTGCCAGCAGCTTGATGGCTCAGGGATACACCTTC.

At least ten counts were recorded for this clonotype. V and J are TRBV20-1 and TRBJ2-2; D call uncertain. This CDR3 comprises 15 residues. CDR1 is DFQATT, CDR2 SNEGSKA, per germline (reference sequence). The germline V and J ends were trimmed by 4 bases and 3 bases, with 15 bases remaining between them. The DNA of the CDR3 is TGCAGTGCTAAGCAGGCCGCGACGGACACCGGGGAGCTGTTTTTT. It codes for CSAKQAATDTGELFF.

The V call is TRBV4-1, the J call TRBJ2-7, with 10 bases aligning to TRBD1. CDR1 is MGHRA, CDR2 YSYEKL, per germline. With 2 bases clipped from V and 4 bases from J, the junction kept 8 bases outside the gene matches. This CDR3 has 16 residues. The CDR3 spells CASSQRIWDRGYEQYF. As DNA, the CDR3 is TGCGCCAGCAGCCAACGCATCTGGGACAGGGGTTACGAGCAGTACTTC.

This clonotype was observed many times. The chain couples TRBV3-1 to TRBJ2-2, with D uncertain. CDR3 length: 12 residues. Trimming removed 5 bases at V and 9 bases at J, with 10 bases between. Germline loops: CDR1 LGHDT, CDR2 YNNKEL (reference sequence). Here the CDR3 reads CASSRAGRELFF. The CDR3 coding sequence is TGTGCCAGCAGCAGGGCAGGCCGGGAGCTGTTTTTT.

This clonotype was counted ten times or more. This chain joins TRBV10-3 and TRBJ1-3; the match to TRBD1 covers 12 bases. This CDR3 comprises 15 residues. After removal of 7 bases from V and 4 bases from J, the junction contained 5 bases not matched to a gene. Germline V lookup: CDR1 ENHRY, CDR2 SYGVKD. As DNA, the CDR3 is TGTGCCATCACTCCGGGACAGGGGGCAGGAAACACCATATATTTT. Translating it yields CAITPGQGAGNTIYF.

At least ten counts were recorded for this clonotype. The chain combines TRBV2 with TRBJ2-7; D is unresolved. Trimming cost V 4 bases and J 6 bases, with 16 bases left between them. This CDR3 has 14 residues. Germline CDR1 is SNHLY and CDR2 is FYNNEI. For the CDR3, the DNA is TGTGCCAGCAGTGCAGCCAGGAGTCTTATCGAGCAGTACTTC. Its translation is CASSAARSLIEQYF.

This clonotype showed up many times. J is TRBJ2-1 and V is TRBV3-1; 8 nucleotides match TRBD2. Germline assignment: CDR1 LGHDT and CDR2 YNNKEL (reference sequence). The CDR3 loop spans 15 amino acids. V lost 6 bases and J lost 8; bases outside the gene matches: 12. CDR3 loop: CASSPLGGAGDEQFF. CDR3 nucleotides: TGTGCCAGCAGTCCCCTCGGGGGGGCCGGGGATGAGCAGTTCTTC.

This clonotype was counted only a few times. The rearrangement links TRBV30 to TRBJ1-4; D is unresolved. The CDR3 is 16 amino acids. Trimming stripped 5 bases from V and 8 bases from J, with 24 bases between. Germline lookup yields CDR1 GTSNPN and CDR2 SVGIG (reference sequence). CDR3 sequence: CAWGSAILLTAEKLFF. CDR3 bases: TGTGCCTGGGGAAGCGCAATACTTCTAACAGCGGAAAAACTGTTTTTT. Full variable domain (outside the CDR3, taken from reference TRBV30 and TRBJ1-4): SQTIHQWPATLVQPVGSPLSLECTVEGTSNPNLYWYRQAAGRGLQLLFYSVGIGQISSEVPQNLSASRPQDRQFILSSKKLLLSDSGFYLCAWGSAILLTAEKLFFGSGTQLSVL.

V is TRBV5-1 and J is TRBJ2-1; 9 bases line up with TRBD2. With V trimmed by 2 bases and J by 5 bases, 5 bases remained unmatched. The germline CDR1 and CDR2 sequences are SGHRS and YFSETQ. The CDR3 sequence is 15 residues long. The CDR3 DNA reads as TGCGCCAGCAGCTTTAGCGGGAGACAGGACAATGAGCAGTTCTTC. Translating gives CASSFSGRQDNEQFF. The complete variable domain, with remaining parts taken from reference TRBV5-1 and TRBJ2-1, reads KAGVTQTPRYLIKTRGQQVTLSCSPISGHRSVSWYQQTPGQGLQFLFEYFSETQRNKGNFPGRFSGRQFSNSRSEMNVSTLELGDSALYLCASSFSGRQDNEQFFGPGTRLTVL.

This clonotype has at least ten counts. The V and J genes are TRBV20-1 and TRBJ2-7; 7 nucleotides agree with TRBD2. The germline V gene has CDR1 DFQATT and CDR2 SNEGSKA (reference sequence). The CDR3 is made up of 15 amino acids. Germline trimming cut 0 bases from V and 0 bases from J; bases unmatched to any gene: 5. The CDR3 DNA reads as TGCAGTGCTAGAGACCGGGGCGGGAGCTCCTACGAGCAGTACTTC. As protein: CSARDRGGSSYEQYF.

For this clonotype: A read error likely explains this, since a far larger clone differs by one base. The chain recombines TRBV10-3 with TRBJ2-7; the D gene is possibly TRBD1 (6 bases). This CDR3 is built from 14 residues. Trimming removed 4 bases at V and 1 base at J, with 11 bases between. Germline CDR1 reads ENHRY; CDR2 reads SYGVKD. DNA for the CDR3: TGTGCCATCAGTGGACAGGAGGTTTCCTACGAGCAGTACTTC. This translates into CAISGQEVSYEQYF.

This clonotype was counted at least ten times. The V and J genes are TRBV28 and TRBJ2-7, with a weak D call TRBD2 (6 bases). The length of the CDR3 is 13 residues. From germline, CDR1 is MDHEN and CDR2 SYDVKM. Deletions cut 7 bases from V and 2 bases from J, with 12 bases between. CDR3 DNA: TGTGCCAGCACCTTTAGCGGACCCTACGAGCAGTACTTC. Translation: CASTFSGPYEQYF.